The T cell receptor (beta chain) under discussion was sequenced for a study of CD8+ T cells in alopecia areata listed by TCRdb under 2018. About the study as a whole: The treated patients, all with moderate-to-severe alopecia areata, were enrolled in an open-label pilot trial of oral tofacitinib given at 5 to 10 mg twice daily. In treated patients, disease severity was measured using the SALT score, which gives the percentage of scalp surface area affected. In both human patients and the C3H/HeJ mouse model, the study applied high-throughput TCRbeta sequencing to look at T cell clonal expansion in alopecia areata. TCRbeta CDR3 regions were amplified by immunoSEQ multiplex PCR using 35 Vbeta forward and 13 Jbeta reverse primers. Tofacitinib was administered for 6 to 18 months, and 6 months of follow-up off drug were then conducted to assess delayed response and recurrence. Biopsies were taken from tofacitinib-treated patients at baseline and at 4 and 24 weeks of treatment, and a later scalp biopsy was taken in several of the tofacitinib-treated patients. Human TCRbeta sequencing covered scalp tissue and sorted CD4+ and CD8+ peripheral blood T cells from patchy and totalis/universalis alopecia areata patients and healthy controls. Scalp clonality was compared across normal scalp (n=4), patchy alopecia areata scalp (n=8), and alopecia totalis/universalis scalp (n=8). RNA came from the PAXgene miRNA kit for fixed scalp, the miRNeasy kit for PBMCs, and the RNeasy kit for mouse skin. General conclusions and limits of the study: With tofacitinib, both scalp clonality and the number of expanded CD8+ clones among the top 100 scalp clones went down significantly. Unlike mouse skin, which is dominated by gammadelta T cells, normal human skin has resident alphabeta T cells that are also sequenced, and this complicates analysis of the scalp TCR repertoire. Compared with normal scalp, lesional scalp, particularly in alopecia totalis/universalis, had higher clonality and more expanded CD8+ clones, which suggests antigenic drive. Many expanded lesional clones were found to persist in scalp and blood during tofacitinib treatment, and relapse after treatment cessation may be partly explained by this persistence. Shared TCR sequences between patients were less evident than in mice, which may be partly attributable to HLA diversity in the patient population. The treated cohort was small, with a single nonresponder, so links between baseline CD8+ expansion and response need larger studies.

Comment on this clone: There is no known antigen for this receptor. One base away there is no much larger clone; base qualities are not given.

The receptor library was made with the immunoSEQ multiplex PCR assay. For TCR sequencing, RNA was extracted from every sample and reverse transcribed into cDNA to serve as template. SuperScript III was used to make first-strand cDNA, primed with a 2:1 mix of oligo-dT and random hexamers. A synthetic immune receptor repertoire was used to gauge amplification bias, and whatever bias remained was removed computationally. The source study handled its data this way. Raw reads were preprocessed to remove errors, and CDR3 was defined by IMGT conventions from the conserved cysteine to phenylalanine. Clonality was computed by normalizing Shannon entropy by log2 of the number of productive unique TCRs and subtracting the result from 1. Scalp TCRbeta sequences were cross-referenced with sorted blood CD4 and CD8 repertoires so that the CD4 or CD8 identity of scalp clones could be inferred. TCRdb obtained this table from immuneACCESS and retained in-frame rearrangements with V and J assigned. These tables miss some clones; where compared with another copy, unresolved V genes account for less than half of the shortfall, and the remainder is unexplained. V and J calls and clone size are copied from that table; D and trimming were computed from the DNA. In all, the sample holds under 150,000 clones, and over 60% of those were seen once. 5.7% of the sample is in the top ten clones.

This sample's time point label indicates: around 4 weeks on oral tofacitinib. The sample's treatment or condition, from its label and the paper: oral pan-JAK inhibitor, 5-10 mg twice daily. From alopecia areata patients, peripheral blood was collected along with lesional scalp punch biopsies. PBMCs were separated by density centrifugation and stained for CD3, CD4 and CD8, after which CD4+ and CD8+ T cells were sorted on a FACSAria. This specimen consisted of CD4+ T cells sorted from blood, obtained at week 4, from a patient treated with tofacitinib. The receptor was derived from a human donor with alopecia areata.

At the DNA level, the sequence is TGCGCCAGCAGCTTACGACAGGAGGTCGAGCAGTACTTC. The resulting protein is CASSLRQEVEQYF. Rearrangement joined TRBV5-1 to TRBJ2-7; possibly the D gene is TRBD1, per 6 matching bases. The CDR3 goes from the cysteine to the phenylalanine over 13 residues. Just CDR3 DNA is preserved here, 39 bases in frame from base 1. V loses 2 bases, J loses 6 bases, and the germline ends lie 12 bases apart. According to the germline V gene, CDR1 reads SGHRS and CDR2 reads YFSETQ.